Following are 15 T cell receptor beta chains from one sample sequenced in a study of metastatic and nonmetastatic thyroid tumors. MiXCR was used by TCRdb to re-call the PCR reads. The sample has around 61,000 clones, roughly 30% seen once; the top ten hold roughly 15%. Thyroid surgery was preceded by no treatment in any patient. Input material: blood. These receptors were taken from a female donor with papillary thyroid cancer or a benign thyroid nodule (not recorded which). Some clones in this sample may be carry-over from other donors' samples.

This chain links TRBV20-1 with TRBJ1-6; D ambiguous. V dropped 3 bases and J dropped 4 bases, with 10 bases sitting between them. The CDR3 extends over 14 amino acids. CDR1 is DFQATT, CDR2 SNEGSKA, per germline (reference sequence). The CDR3 protein is CSASRGLYNSPLHF. CDR3 in DNA: TGCAGTGCTAGTCGGGGTTTGTATAATTCACCCCTCCACTTT.

This chain uses TRBV4-2 with TRBJ1-2, with TRBD1 matching over 9 bases. Germline V gene sequence: CDR1 LGHNA, CDR2 YNFKEQ. The CDR3 loop spans 16 amino acids. Trimming took 4 bases from V and 2 from J; bases not matched to a gene: 8. CDR3 in DNA: TGTGCCAGCAGCCCACTCACAGGGGGCAAGAACTATGGCTACACCTTC. Encoded protein: CASSPLTGGKNYGYTF.

V and J are TRBV4-3 and TRBJ1-4; D gene unclear. Germline values: CDR1 LGHNA, CDR2 YSLEER. V was pared by 0 bases and J by 0 bases, with 11 bases between. This CDR3 comprises 17 residues. DNA of the CDR3: TGCGCCAGCAGCCAAGATGGGCAGAGTGCAACTAATGAAAAACTGTTTTTT. It translates to CASSQDGQSATNEKLFF.

In its sample, this clone was seen a few times. The rearrangement links TRBV28 to TRBJ2-2; 9 positions match TRBD2. Germline CDR1 and CDR2: MDHEN and SYDVKM. The CDR3 totals 16 residues. J was trimmed by 3 bases and V by 4 bases; bases with no gene match: 6. In nucleotides, the CDR3 is TGTGCCAGCAGTTCTACGACTAGCGGCTACACCGGGGAGCTGTTTTTT. It is translated as CASSSTTSGYTGELFF.

The chain uses TRBV7-9 and TRBJ1-1; the D is unclear. Germline CDR1 reads SEHNR; CDR2 reads FQNEAQ (reference sequence). The CDR3 has 13 residues. V was cut by 3 bases and J by 0 bases, with 5 bases left in between. DNA for the CDR3: TGTGCCAGCAGCTTTGGATTGAACACTGAAGCTTTCTTT. Translation: CASSFGLNTEAFF.

Judged by abundance, this clone is medium-sized. Relative to the germline gene, one junction end is altered; a read error may explain this. V and J are TRBV19 and TRBJ2-1; no firm D call. CDR3 size: 13 residues. Germline V lookup: CDR1 LNHDA, CDR2 SQIVND (reference sequence). The CDR3 region is CASSIDRDNAQFF. The CDR3, as DNA: TGTGCCAGTAGTATAGATCGCGACAATGCGCAGTTCTTC.

This clone was observed a few times. The chain carries TRBV2 and TRBJ2-2; possible D gene TRBD1, 5 bases. The CDR3 length is 14 residues. Trimming removed 3 bases at V and 6 bases at J, with 11 bases between. The germline CDR1 and CDR2 sequences are SNHLY and FYNNEI. CDR3 protein: CASSDGGAPGELFF. CDR3 coding DNA: TGTGCCAGCAGTGACGGTGGGGCCCCCGGGGAGCTGTTTTTT. Based on the CDR3 plus reference TRBV2 and TRBJ2-2, the full variable domain is EPEVTQTPSHQVTQMGQEVILRCVPISNHLYFYWYRQILGQKVEFLVSFYNNEISEKSEIFDDQFSVERPDGSNFTLKIRSTKLEDSAMYFCASSDGGAPGELFFGEGSRLTVL.

This clone was counted between two and nine times. This chain links TRBV25-1 with TRBJ2-7, with 9 bases fitting TRBD1. CDR1 is MGHDK and CDR2 is SYGVNS in the germline V gene. The CDR3 is made up of 16 amino acids. With V trimmed by 5 bases and J by 4 bases, 12 bases remained unmatched. CDR3 nucleotides: TGTGCCAGCAGTAAACTGAACCGGGACAGGGTGTACGAGCAGTACTTC. It specifies CASSKLNRDRVYEQYF.

The chain combines TRBV5-1 with TRBJ1-2; maybe TRBD1 (6 bases). Between the trimmed V and J ends, which lost 2 bases and 3 bases, there was a span of 17 bases. The length of the CDR3 is 16 residues. CDR1 is SGHRS and CDR2 is YFSETQ in the germline V gene. The CDR3 reads CASSLRQARGDYGYTF. The DNA of the CDR3 is TGCGCCAGCAGCTTAAGACAGGCCAGGGGTGACTATGGCTACACCTTC.

The chain uses TRBV2 and TRBJ1-3; no reliable D call. The germline gives CDR1 SNHLY, CDR2 FYNNEI. V lost 2 bases and J 13 bases, leaving 9 bases between the germline ends. The CDR3 consists of 11 residues. The CDR3, as DNA: TGTGCCAGCAGTGAAACCACGGTTATATATTTT. It codes for CASSETTVIYF.

The rearrangement joins TRBV20-1 to TRBJ1-1; possible D gene TRBD1, 6 bases. Trimming stripped 6 bases from V and 6 bases from J, with 14 bases between. This CDR3 is 12 amino acids long. Looked up from germline, CDR1 is DFQATT and CDR2 is SNEGSKA (reference sequence). The CDR3 region is CSASRGDAEAFF. For the CDR3, the DNA is TGCAGTGCCTCAAGGGGGGACGCTGAAGCTTTCTTT.

The V gene is TRBV4-1, the J gene TRBJ2-5; 9 bases align to TRBD2. J lost 2 bases, V lost 6 bases, and 7 bases had no gene match. This CDR3 contains 15 residues. Germline loops: CDR1 MGHRA, CDR2 YSYEKL. CDR3 in DNA: TGCGCCAGCAGTCGGCGGGAGGGCCGTCAAGAGACCCAGTACTTC. As protein: CASSRREGRQETQYF.

The chain couples TRBV12-3 or TRBV12-4 to TRBJ1-6, with D uncertain. The CDR3 covers 12 residues. The ends were cut back, 8 bases at V and 9 bases at J, with 11 bases in the middle. The CDR3 protein is CASGGEGSPLHF. CDR3 DNA: TGTGCCAGCGGCGGGGAAGGTTCACCCCTCCACTTT.

This clone was seen more than once but under ten times. An end of the junction differs from the germline gene, which may be a read error. V is TRBV20-1 and J is TRBJ1-1; D gene unclear. The germline V gene encodes CDR1 DFQATT and CDR2 SNEGSKA (reference sequence). This CDR3 contains 12 residues. Here the CDR3 DNA reads TGCAGTGCTAGTATACAGACCACTCAAGCTTTCTTT. It encodes CSASIQTTQAFF.

This chain joins TRBV6-2 or TRBV6-3 and TRBJ1-2; TRBD1 might be the D (5 bases). CDR3 length equals 12 residues. Trimming took 5 bases from V and 8 from J, leaving 12 bases between them. CDR1 is MNHEY, CDR2 SVGEGT, per germline. CDR3 coding DNA: TGTGCCAGCAGTCCAGGGATAGTAGGCTACACCTTC. Translating gives CASSPGIVGYTF.